Here is one T cell receptor (beta chain) with its context. V was pared by 0 bases and J by 5 bases, with 13 bases between. Germline values: CDR1 SGHTA, CDR2 FQGTGA. The CDR3 loop spans 15 amino acids. This record belongs to a study of blood T cell repertoires in COVID-19. Across the study: COVID-19 samples, acute and convalescent, were from the United States, Italy and Spain. Sample material is recorded as cDNA or gDNA derived from T cells, B-cell-depleted T cells, or PBMCs.

Original data processing: Amplification of reference gene primers provided the estimated nucleated cell counts. The repertoire was sequenced with immunoSEQ multiplex PCR; TCRdb's copy has only in-frame clones and lacks some. V and J calls and clone size are copied from that table; D and trimming were computed from the DNA. The sample holds some 100,000 clones, approximately 80% seen once. This receptor was identified in a woman aged 50 to 60 with acute or convalescent COVID-19. The chain links TRBV7-3 to TRBJ1-1; TRBD1 is a possible D gene (6 bases). The sequencing sample was made of peripheral blood. This CDR3 is CASSLTKRGATEAFF. In nucleotides, the CDR3 is TGTGCCAGCAGCTTAACGAAGCGGGGGGCTACTGAAGCTTTCTTT.